This T cell receptor (beta chain) was profiled in a study of blood T cell repertoires in COVID-19. On the study more broadly: The United States, Italy and Spain were the sources of the acute and convalescent COVID-19 samples. PBMCs, B-cell-depleted T cells, or T cells provided the cDNA or gDNA that made up the material.

CDR1 and CDR2 from the germline V gene are SGHTA and FQGNSA. The CDR3 runs 18 residues. The junction had 18 bases not matched to a gene; V was cut back by 4 bases and J by 7 bases. Measured with immunoSEQ multiplex PCR; TCRdb has only the in-frame clones, and not every one. The sample includes under 50,000 clones, roughly 90% of them seen just once. The receptor's source is a man aged 70 or older with active COVID-19. The chain has TRBV7-2 and TRBJ2-3, with 9 bases fitting TRBD2. The sequenced material came from peripheral blood. The DNA of the CDR3 is TGTGCCAGCAGCTCAACACGTATCCCCGGGACTAGCCGAAATACGCAGTATTTT. Protein: CASSSTRIPGTSRNTQYF.